This T cell receptor (beta chain) was sequenced during a study of Graves' ophthalmopathy and Graves' hyperthyroidism. The study, taken as a whole, reports: The model predicted progression of ophthalmopathy with a sensitivity of roughly 65%, and its specificity was 72.22%. Blood shared most expanded thyroid clonotypes above 0.001 frequency.

Using RNA transcripts, the TCR beta CDR3 regions were amplified. The first round was an RT-PCR with HTBI primers, and the second round was a multiplex PCR. TCRdb fed the multiplex PCR reads into MiXCR, producing one record per CDR3 protein. In the table there are almost 750,000 distinct CDR3 sequences, 40% of which are singletons. The CDR3 is 17 amino acids. CDR1 is SGDLS, CDR2 YYNGEE, per germline. V shed 0 bases and J shed 8 bases, with 20 bases lying between them. Certain patients were not enrolled. These were patients with other autoimmune diseases, uncontrolled infections, pregnancy or lactation. Diagnosis used clinical symptoms, serum thyroxine, TRAb, thyroid ultrasound and orbital computed tomography. A note on this clonotype: Its antigen remains unknown.

The sequenced material came from peripheral blood. The gene calls are TRBV9 and TRBJ1-4; possibly TRBD1 for D (5 bases). This sequence originates from an adult man with Graves' ophthalmopathy. The DNA of the CDR3 is TGTGCCAGCAGCGTAGGGGAGAGAGCAGGACAACGGGAAAAACTGTTTTTT. It translates to CASSVGERAGQREKLFF.